This T cell receptor (beta chain) was sequenced for a study of cytomegalovirus exposure and HLA in healthy donors. Study results and caveats: According to the study, 160 or so TCR beta chains were cytomegalovirus-associated. Usually a TCR sequence was rare, but some public TCRs were found in many donors.

Repertoires were generated with immunoSEQ multiplex PCR, while TCRdb's copy carries only in-frame clones and drops some. The repertoire holds 130,000 to 150,000 clones, with about 91% as singletons. As to this clone: What it recognizes is unknown.

Material for sequencing was PBMCs. The sequence was obtained from a man aged 18 to 35 in good health and CMV-seropositive.

The CDR3 DNA reads TGTGCCAGCAGCAACGTGGGACAGTCCAACACTGAAGCTTTCTTT. As protein: CASSNVGQSNTEAFF. This rearrangement joins TRBV5-4 to TRBJ1-1; 7 positions agree with TRBD1. This CDR3 region has 15 residues. Losses at the gene ends were 4 bases for V and 2 bases for J; bases not matched to a gene: 8. Germline loops: CDR1 SGHNT, CDR2 YYREEE (reference sequence).